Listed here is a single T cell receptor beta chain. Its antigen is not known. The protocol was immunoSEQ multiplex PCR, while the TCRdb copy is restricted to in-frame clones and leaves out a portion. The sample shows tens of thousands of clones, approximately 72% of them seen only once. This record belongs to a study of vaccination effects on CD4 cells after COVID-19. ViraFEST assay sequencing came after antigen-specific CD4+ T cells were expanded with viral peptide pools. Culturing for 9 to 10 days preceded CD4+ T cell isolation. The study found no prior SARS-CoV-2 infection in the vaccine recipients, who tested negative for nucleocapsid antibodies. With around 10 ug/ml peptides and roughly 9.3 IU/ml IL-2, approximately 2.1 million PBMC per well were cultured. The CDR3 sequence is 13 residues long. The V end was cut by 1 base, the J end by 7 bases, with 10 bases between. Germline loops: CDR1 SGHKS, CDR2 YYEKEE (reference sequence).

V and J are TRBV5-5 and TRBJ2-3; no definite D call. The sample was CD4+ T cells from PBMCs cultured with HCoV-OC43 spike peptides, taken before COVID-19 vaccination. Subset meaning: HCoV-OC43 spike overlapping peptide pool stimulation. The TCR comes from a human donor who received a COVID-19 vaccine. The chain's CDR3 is CASSLTTGYTQYF. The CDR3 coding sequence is TGTGCCAGCAGCTTGACTACGGGTTATACGCAGTATTTT.